This TCR beta chain was found in a study of T cell repertoires in cytomegalovirus infection. Study context: It was the public TCR beta signatures that indicated both CMV infection and matching HLA type. Points from the study as a whole: HLA-C-restricted CMV clonotypes gave the most frequent clonotype in two of eight donors. The cumulative frequency of public TCR beta families identified carriers of CMV plus the relevant HLA.

Concerning this clonotype itself: The antigen remains undetermined.

TCRdb ran MiXCR on the reads and lists one entry per CDR3 protein. Of around 530,000 distinct CDR3 sequences in the sample, approximately 26% were seen once. V was clipped by 2 bases and J by 10 bases, with 6 bases between them. CDR1 MNHEY and CDR2 SVGAGI come from the germline V gene. This CDR3 is built from 12 residues. Material: PBMCs. The rearrangement joins TRBV6-5 to TRBJ1-6; D is ambiguous. This TCR derives from a human donor in good health (CMV status not recorded). Some clones in this sample may be carry-over from other donors' samples. The CDR3, as DNA: TGTGCCAGCAGTTACGCCGGATCACCCCTCCACTTT. Amino acids: CASSYAGSPLHF.